This TCR beta chain was captured by sequencing in a study of technical replicates of blood from several donors. Method: immunoSEQ multiplex PCR; TCRdb's copy keeps in-frame clones and lacks some. The top ten clones hold approximately 4.7% of a sample with about 64,000 clones, about 88% of them seen once. The CDR3 is made up of 15 amino acids. The V segment lost 7 bases and the J segment 7 bases; nucleotides outside the gene matches: 12. Germline assignment: CDR1 SQVTM and CDR2 ANQGSEA. What was sequenced was PBMCs. The TCR was taken from a human donor in good health. Some clones in this sample may be carry-over from other donors' samples. The gene calls are TRBV29-1 and TRBJ2-1, with 11 bases aligning to TRBD2. The CDR3 is CSGRIAGGLSNEQFF. The CDR3 DNA reads as TGCAGCGGACGGATAGCGGGAGGGTTATCGAATGAGCAGTTCTTC.